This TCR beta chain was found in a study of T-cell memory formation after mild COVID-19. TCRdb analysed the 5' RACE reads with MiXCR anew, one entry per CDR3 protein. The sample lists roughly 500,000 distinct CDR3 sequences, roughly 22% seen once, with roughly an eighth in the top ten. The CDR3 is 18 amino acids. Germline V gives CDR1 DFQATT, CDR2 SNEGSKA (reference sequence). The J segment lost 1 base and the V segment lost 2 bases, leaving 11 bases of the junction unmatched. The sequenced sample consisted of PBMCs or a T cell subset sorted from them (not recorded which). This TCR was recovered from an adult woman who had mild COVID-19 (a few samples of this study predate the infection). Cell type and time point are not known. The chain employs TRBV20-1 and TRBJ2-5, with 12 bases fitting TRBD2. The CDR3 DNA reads TGCAGTGCTAGAATCCTTCGAGGACTAGCGGGACCCCAAGAGACCCAGTACTTC. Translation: CSARILRGLAGPQETQYF.